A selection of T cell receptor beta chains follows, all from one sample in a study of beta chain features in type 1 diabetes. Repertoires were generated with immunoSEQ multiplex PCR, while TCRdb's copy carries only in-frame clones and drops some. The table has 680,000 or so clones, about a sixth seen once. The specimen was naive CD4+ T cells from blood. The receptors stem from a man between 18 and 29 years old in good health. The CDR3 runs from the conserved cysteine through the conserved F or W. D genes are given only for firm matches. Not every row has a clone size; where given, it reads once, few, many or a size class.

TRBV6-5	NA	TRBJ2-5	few	CASSEVGSSWTQYF	TGTGCCAGCAGTGAAGTGGGGAGTTCATGGACCCAGTACTTC
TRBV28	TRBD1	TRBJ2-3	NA	CASSLIGGRDTQYF	TGTGCCAGCAGTTTAATAGGGGGCCGAGATACGCAGTATTTT
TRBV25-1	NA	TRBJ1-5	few	CASSESWVWQPQHF	TGTGCCAGCAGTGAATCTTGGGTATGGCAGCCCCAGCATTTT
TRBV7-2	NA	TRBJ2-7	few	CASSPGQGSAYEQYF	TGTGCCAGCAGCCCAGGGCAGGGGTCTGCCTACGAGCAGTACTTC
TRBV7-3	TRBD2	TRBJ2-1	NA	CASSQQGLNEQFF	TGTGCCAGCAGCCAGCAGGGACTAAATGAGCAGTTCTTC
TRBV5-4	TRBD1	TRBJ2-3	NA	CASSLGLGQGGTDTQYF	TGTGCCAGCAGCCTGGGACTGGGACAGGGGGGCACAGATACGCAGTATTTT
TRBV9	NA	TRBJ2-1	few	CASSVVSASVDEQFF	TGTGCCAGCAGCGTAGTTTCGGCTAGCGTCGATGAGCAGTTCTTC
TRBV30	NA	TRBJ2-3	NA	CAWTPDWGTQYF	TGTGCCTGGACCCCCGACTGGGGTACGCAGTATTTT
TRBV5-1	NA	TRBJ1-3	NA	CASSLDRTGNTIYF	TGCGCCAGCAGCTTGGATCGGACAGGAAACACCATATATTTT
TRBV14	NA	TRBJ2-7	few	CASSRFLGAGEQYF	TGTGCCAGCAGCCGATTTCTCGGCGCCGGTGAGCAGTACTTC
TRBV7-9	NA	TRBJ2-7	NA	CASSLAPYEQYF	TGTGCCAGCAGCTTAGCCCCCTACGAGCAGTACTTC
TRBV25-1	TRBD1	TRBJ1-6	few	CASSDRVNSPLHF	TGTGCCAGCTCGGACAGGGTCAATTCACCCCTCCACTTT
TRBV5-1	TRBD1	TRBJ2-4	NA	CASSLRTGGRRNIQYF	TGCGCCAGCAGCTTGAGGACAGGGGGCCGGAGAAACATTCAGTACTTC
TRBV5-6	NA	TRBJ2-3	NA	CASSRPTDTQYF	TGTGCCAGCAGCCGCCCTACAGATACGCAGTATTTT
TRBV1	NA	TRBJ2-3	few	CTSSQDKEDTQYF	TGCACCAGCAGCCAAGATAAAGAGGATACGCAGTATTTT
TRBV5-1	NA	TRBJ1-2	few	CASIPGFYGYTF	TGCGCCAGCATACCAGGCTTCTATGGCTACACCTTC
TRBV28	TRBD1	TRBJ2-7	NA	CASMTGQTYEQYF	TGTGCCAGCATGACGGGACAGACCTACGAGCAGTACTTC
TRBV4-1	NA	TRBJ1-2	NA	CASSPQRQTSRGYTF	TGCGCCAGCAGCCCCCAAAGACAGACCTCTAGAGGCTACACCTTC
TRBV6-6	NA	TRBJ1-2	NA	CASSPGTTWTSGYTF	TGTGCCAGCAGCCCCGGGACTACGTGGACAAGTGGCTACACCTTC
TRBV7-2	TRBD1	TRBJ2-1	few	CASSSSGGSPIEQFF	TGTGCCAGCAGCTCTTCAGGGGGCTCCCCTATCGAGCAGTTCTTC
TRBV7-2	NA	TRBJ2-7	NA	CASSFWSGTIYEQYF	TGTGCCAGCAGCTTCTGGTCAGGGACCATTTACGAGCAGTACTTC
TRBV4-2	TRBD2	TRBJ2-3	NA	CASSQFTGRAIGTDTQYF	TGTGCCAGCAGCCAATTCACCGGGAGGGCAATAGGCACAGATACGCAGTATTTT
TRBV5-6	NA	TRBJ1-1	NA	CASKFEATREAFF	TGTGCCAGCAAGTTTGAGGCTACCCGGGAAGCTTTCTTT